This T cell receptor (beta chain) was sequenced in a study of T cell responses to AZD1222 COVID-19 vaccine. V lost 1 base to trimming and J lost 3 bases, with 15 bases between them. Germline values: CDR1 KGHSH, CDR2 LQKENI. This CDR3 is built from 16 residues. Note on this clone: Its matching antigen is unknown.

Sequencing used immunoSEQ multiplex PCR; TCRdb keeps in-frame clones, though not all of them. The sample lists 35,000 to 50,000 clones, more than 70% occurring once. Whole-study results and caveats: Spike-specific TCR breadth and depth were elevated following two AZD1222 doses.

The source is an adult who received the AZD1222 COVID-19 vaccine. This material consisted of peripheral blood, taken 28 days after the second AZD1222 dose. This sequence joins TRBV18 and TRBJ1-1; TRBD1 might be the D (5 bases). DNA of the CDR3: TGTGCCAGCTCACCACGATTCGGGGCAGGCGACACTGAAGCTTTCTTT. Its protein product is CASSPRFGAGDTEAFF.